The T cell receptor beta chain under discussion was sequenced for a study of Ad26.COV2.S vaccination and SARS-CoV-2 variants. Clones were sequenced by immunoSEQ multiplex PCR, and TCRdb holds only the in-frame ones, with some missing. In the table there are hundreds of thousands of clones, about 85% of which are singletons. This clone was seen only a few times. Treatment given: approximately 18 received Ad26.COV2.S at low or high dose, single or two shots; about 5 received placebo; per-sample allocation not given. Following the first vaccine or placebo injection, samples were taken on day 63. Germline V gene sequence: CDR1 MNHEY, CDR2 SVGAGI. This CDR3 has 14 amino acids. V lost 8 bases and J lost 1; bases outside the gene matches: 5.

The material was peripheral blood, obtained in a trial of Ad26.COV2.S vaccine versus placebo. The V call is TRBV6-5, the J call TRBJ1-5, with TRBD1 matching 7 bases. This clonotype originated in a person aged 18 to 59 who received the Ad26.COV2.S COVID-19 vaccine or a placebo. CDR3 nucleotide sequence: TGTGCCAGCGAACAGGGGCCGAGCAATCAGCCCCAGCATTTT. Its protein is CASEQGPSNQPQHF.